These T cell receptor beta chains were read from a single sample in a study of siplizumab effects on memory and regulatory T cells. Using immunoSEQ multiplex PCR, the repertoire was profiled, and TCRdb retains in-frame clones only, with some absent. The sample lists roughly 50,000 clones; nearly 95% were seen once. Sequencing used CD8+ T cells sorted from blood. The origin of the receptors is a human donor in good health. CDR3s include the opening cysteine and the closing phenylalanine or tryptophan.

len,v_gene,CDR3aa
14,TRBV6-4,CASSEAGGRNEQFF
13,TRBV9,CASSVVGGSEQYF
15,TRBV7-9,CASSPWAGGPEKLFF
13,TRBV29-1,CSDGLAVPDTQYF
12,TRBV11-2,CASSPSGYEQYF
16,TRBV11-2,CASSLEAGMSPYEQYF
13,TRBV6-1,CASERGSLYEQYF
13,TRBV6-5,CASSLGQGYKQYF
14,TRBV15,CATSREQWNSPLHF
14,TRBV7-2,CASSLAGGNQPQHF
14,TRBV9,CASSVGERTNEQFF
14,TRBV7-3,CASSLGPMNTEAFF
14,TRBV25-1,CASSESANTGELFF
14,TRBV9,CASSVVASRIEAFF
15,TRBV5-1,CASSPRTSGTGEQFF
15,TRBV4-1,CASSQVLRSTDTQYF